The next 24 T cell receptor beta chains were all read from a single sample in a study of CD8 T cells in ankylosing spondylitis. TCRdb itself ran the 5' RACE reads through MiXCR, one entry per CDR3 protein. This sample has approximately 400,000 distinct CDR3 sequences, with 17% found just once. These TCRs are of unknown antigen specificity. Findings and limits, study-wide: Blood from ankylosing spondylitis patients appeared to carry a characteristic roughly 8-variant TCR beta motif.

The source material was blood, either unsorted or a sorted T cell fraction (not recorded which). The receptors here all came from a male donor with ankylosing spondylitis.

This clonotype was found a few times. The V call is TRBV20-1, the J call TRBJ1-1, with D perhaps TRBD1 (5 bases). The CDR3 totals 13 residues. Trimming pared 5 bases from V and 6 bases from J, leaving 16 bases between. Germline-derived CDR1 and CDR2 are DFQATT and SNEGSKA (reference sequence). Here the CDR3 DNA reads TGCAGTGCTCCTTCGGGGCGGCCCCCTGAAGCTTTCTTT. It yields the protein CSAPSGRPPEAFF.

The chain has TRBV7-2 and TRBJ2-5; 8 nucleotides match TRBD2. Germline V gives CDR1 SGHTA, CDR2 FQGNSA. The J segment lost 7 bases and the V segment lost 4 bases, leaving 14 bases of the junction unmatched. CDR3 length: 16 residues. CDR3 in amino acids: CASSSRPGTRRGTQYF. In DNA, the CDR3 is TGTGCCAGCAGCTCAAGACCCGGGACTAGACGAGGGACCCAGTACTTC.

This clonotype showed up just a few times. The chain couples TRBV4-1 to TRBJ1-2, with a weak D call TRBD1 (5 bases). Germline assignment: CDR1 MGHRA and CDR2 YSYEKL. V was pared by 0 bases and J by 8 bases, with 13 bases between. The CDR3 is 14 residues long. CDR3 coding DNA: TGCGCCAGCAGCCAAGACAGCTGGGGCGGCGGCTACACCTTC. Translating gives CASSQDSWGGGYTF.

This rearrangement joins TRBV6-1 to TRBJ1-2; 12 bases agree with TRBD1. CDR1 is MNHNS, CDR2 SASEGT, per germline. The CDR3 consists of 14 residues. J lost 7 bases, V lost 6 bases, and 6 bases had no gene match. DNA of the CDR3: TGTGCCAGCAGCCAGGGACAGGGGGCTTCTGGCTACACCTTC. This encodes CASSQGQGASGYTF.

The rearrangement links TRBV20-1 to TRBJ2-3, with TRBD2 identical over 11 bases. Trimming at V came to 7 bases and at J to 2 bases, leaving 8 bases not matched to a gene. Germline CDR1 reads DFQATT; CDR2 reads SNEGSKA (reference sequence). The CDR3 sequence is 15 residues long. CDR3 nucleotides: TGCAGTGTCGGCACTAGCGGGGGAAACACAGATACGCAGTATTTT. Its protein is CSVGTSGGNTDTQYF.

This clonotype was recorded many times. The chain combines TRBV20-1 with TRBJ1-6; weak D call: TRBD1 (5 bases). The V gene lost 4 bases and the J gene lost 0 bases, with 19 bases spanning the gap. This CDR3 comprises 18 residues. Germline CDR1 DFQATT, CDR2 SNEGSKA (reference sequence). The CDR3 reads CSATSGGGPNSYNSPLHF. In nucleotides, the CDR3 is TGCAGTGCTACCAGCGGGGGGGGACCCAACTCCTATAATTCACCCCTCCACTTT.

DNA of the CDR3: TGCGCCAGCAGCTTGGTAGGCGGCGATGCTTTCTTT. Its translation is CASSLVGGDAFF. V is TRBV5-1 and J is TRBJ1-1, with no clear D. Germline-derived CDR1 and CDR2 are SGHRS and YFSETQ. This CDR3 contains 12 residues. V dropped 0 bases and J dropped 11 bases, with 11 bases sitting between them. Drawing the rest from reference TRBV5-1 and TRBJ1-1, the complete variable domain is KAGVTQTPRYLIKTRGQQVTLSCSPISGHRSVSWYQQTPGQGLQFLFEYFSETQRNKGNFPGRFSGRQFSNSRSEMNVSTLELGDSALYLCASSLVGGDAFFGQGTRLTVV.

The chain recombines TRBV6-5 with TRBJ1-2; D ambiguous. Deletions cut 0 bases from V and 4 bases from J, with 9 bases between. Germline V gene data show CDR1 as MNHEY and CDR2 as SVGAGI. CDR3 length equals 14 residues. In DNA, the CDR3 is TGTGCCAGCAGTTACTCCCGGGATGGCTATGGCTACACCTTC. Translated, it gives CASSYSRDGYGYTF.

This sequence joins TRBV18 and TRBJ2-3; tentatively, D is TRBD1 (6 bases). The V gene lost 1 base and the J gene lost 4 bases, with 6 bases spanning the gap. The CDR3 contains 13 residues. In germline, CDR1 is KGHSH, CDR2 LQKENI. CDR3 bases: TGTGCCAGCTCACCACAGGGGGCAGATACGCAGTATTTT. The encoded protein is CASSPQGADTQYF.

The sample holds many counts of this clonotype. The genes are TRBV4-1 and TRBJ2-5; perhaps TRBD2 as D (5 bases). The V end lost 2 bases, the J end lost 1 base, and 8 bases lay between the germline ends. CDR1 is MGHRA, CDR2 YSYEKL, per germline. The CDR3 covers 14 residues. CDR3 nucleotides: TGCGCCAGCAGCCAACCGGACTTCCAAGAGACCCAGTACTTC. It specifies CASSQPDFQETQYF.

This chain uses TRBV7-2 with TRBJ2-5, with a weak D call TRBD1 (7 bases). The V end lost 0 bases, the J end lost 2 bases, and 10 bases lay between the germline ends. This CDR3 contains 15 residues. The germline V gene has CDR1 SGHTA and CDR2 FQGNSA. CDR3: CASSLATGRQETQYF. CDR3 DNA sequence: TGTGCCAGCAGCTTAGCGACAGGGAGGCAAGAGACCCAGTACTTC.

The chain links TRBV6-1 to TRBJ1-2; 9 nucleotides align to TRBD1. Germline lookup yields CDR1 MNHNS and CDR2 SASEGT. With V trimmed by 4 bases and J by 6 bases, 6 bases remained unmatched. The CDR3 totals 14 residues. The CDR3 sequence: CASSGGRDRDGYTF. CDR3 sequence (DNA): TGTGCCAGCAGTGGGGGCCGGGACAGGGATGGCTACACCTTC.

The chain carries TRBV5-5 and TRBJ1-5; possibly TRBD1 for D (6 bases). Germline lookup yields CDR1 SGHKS and CDR2 YYEKEE (reference sequence). The CDR3 spans 13 residues. Between the trimmed V and J ends, which lost 2 bases and 6 bases, there was a span of 9 bases. The CDR3 loop is CASSFVRGQPQHF. CDR3 coding DNA: TGTGCCAGCAGCTTTGTCAGGGGTCAGCCCCAGCATTTT. Full variable domain (rest looked up from reference TRBV5-5 and TRBJ1-5): DAGVTQSPTHLIKTRGQQVTLRCSPISGHKSVSWYQQVLGQGPQFIFQYYEKEERGRGNFPDRFSARQFPNYSSELNVNALLLGDSALYLCASSFVRGQPQHFGDGTRLSIL.

The chain carries TRBV5-1 and TRBJ2-5; maybe TRBD2 (6 bases). From germline, CDR1 is SGHRS and CDR2 YFSETQ. This CDR3 comprises 14 residues. V dropped 3 bases and J dropped 6 bases, with 15 bases sitting between them. CDR3 amino acids: CASSSSAGSKTQYF. CDR3 bases: TGCGCCAGCAGCTCGTCGGCGGGGTCGAAGACCCAGTACTTC.

This clonotype showed up just once. The V gene is TRBV3-1, the J gene TRBJ2-2; a weak D match, TRBD2 (5 bases). CDR1 and CDR2 (germline): LGHDT, YNNKEL (reference sequence). Trimming took 0 bases from V and 0 from J, leaving 17 bases between them. This CDR3 is built from 19 residues. The CDR3 DNA sequence: TGTGCCAGCAGCCAAGATCGATGGAGGACTGCAGCGAACACCGGGGAGCTGTTTTTT. Protein sequence: CASSQDRWRTAANTGELFF.

In its sample, this clonotype was seen a few times. V and J are TRBV5-4 and TRBJ2-2; TRBD1 is a possible D gene (6 bases). CDR1 and CDR2 from the germline V gene are SGHNT and YYREEE (reference sequence). V was cut by 3 bases and J by 8 bases, with 11 bases left in between. The CDR3 runs 13 residues. CDR3 sequence: CASSSSGQGELFF. The CDR3 DNA is TGTGCCAGCAGCTCTTCAGGACAGGGGGAGCTGTTTTTT.

This clonotype was recorded a few times. This rearrangement joins TRBV3-1 to TRBJ1-5, with D unresolved. Looked up from germline, CDR1 is LGHDT and CDR2 is YNNKEL (reference sequence). CDR3 length equals 15 residues. Trimming stripped 0 bases from V and 3 bases from J, with 9 bases between. This CDR3 reads CASSQDLADNQPQHF. CDR3 bases: TGTGCCAGCAGCCAAGATCTGGCAGACAATCAGCCCCAGCATTTT.

The rearrangement links TRBV28 to TRBJ1-5, with 7 bases fitting TRBD1. Germline CDR1 is MDHEN and CDR2 is SYDVKM. The CDR3 consists of 17 residues. V gave up 6 bases and J gave up 6 bases; unmatched junction bases: 17. CDR3 protein: CASRNAGGTVRPQPQHF. CDR3 bases: TGTGCCAGCAGAAATGCGGGCGGGACAGTCCGCCCTCAGCCCCAGCATTTT.

This clonotype was seen more than once but under ten times. The genes are TRBV3-1 and TRBJ1-1; unclear D gene. Germline CDR1 LGHDT, CDR2 YNNKEL (reference sequence). The germline V and J ends were trimmed by 2 bases and 3 bases, with 7 bases remaining between them. The length of the CDR3 is 13 residues. The CDR3 here is CASSQRSDTEAFF. CDR3 nucleotide sequence: TGTGCCAGCAGCCAACGGTCGGACACTGAAGCTTTCTTT.

This clonotype was seen only a few times. The chain links TRBV20-1 to TRBJ1-5; tentatively, D is TRBD1 (6 bases). In germline, CDR1 is DFQATT, CDR2 SNEGSKA (reference sequence). The CDR3 totals 14 residues. Trimming took off 3 bases at V and 6 bases at J, with 15 bases between the two ends. CDR3: CSASYRVRSQPQHF. CDR3 DNA: TGCAGTGCTAGCTACAGGGTTCGGAGTCAGCCCCAGCATTTT.

This clonotype has just a few counts. This chain connects TRBV29-1 to TRBJ2-3; the match to TRBD1 covers 9 bases. Germline assignment: CDR1 SQVTM and CDR2 ANQGSEA. The V segment lost 6 bases and the J segment 0 bases; nucleotides outside the gene matches: 4. This CDR3 comprises 14 residues. As DNA, the CDR3 is TGCAGCGTAAGGACAGGGGTTAGCACAGATACGCAGTATTTT. This codes for CSVRTGVSTDTQYF.

A few counts support this clonotype. The chain employs TRBV4-2 and TRBJ2-7, with TRBD2 matching over 7 bases. V lost 6 bases and J lost 0; bases outside the gene matches: 8. From germline, CDR1 is LGHNA and CDR2 YNFKEQ. The CDR3 is 15 amino acids. Written as DNA, the CDR3 is TGTGCCAGCAGGCATGAAGCGGGGCTCTCCTACGAGCAGTACTTC. Amino acids: CASRHEAGLSYEQYF.

This clonotype has only a few counts. The J gene is TRBJ2-7, the V gene TRBV6-9, with 7 bases identical to TRBD1. The CDR3 is 14 residues long. With 7 bases clipped from V and 3 bases from J, the junction kept 9 bases outside the gene matches. Germline V gene data show CDR1 as MNHGY and CDR2 as SVAAGI. The chain's CDR3 is CASMRRGQIYEQYF. The CDR3 DNA is TGTGCCAGCATGAGAAGGGGACAGATCTACGAGCAGTACTTC.

This clonotype has a handful of counts. The genes are TRBV7-6 and TRBJ1-4; D is unclear. Per the germline V gene, CDR1 is SGHVS and CDR2 is FNYEAQ. This CDR3 comprises 14 residues. V gave up 5 bases and J gave up 7 bases, with 14 bases separating them. Written as DNA, the CDR3 is TGTGCCAGCAGCCGAGGACCTGAACGTGAAAAACTGTTTTTT. This translates into CASSRGPEREKLFF.